Described below is a single T cell receptor (beta chain) sequence and its context. Followed over time, Seattle patients had been enrolled while infection was active. These data belong to a study of blood T cell repertoires in COVID-19. On the study more broadly: There were acute and convalescent COVID-19 samples, and they came from the United States, Italy and Spain. From T cells, B-cell-depleted T cells, or PBMCs came the material, which was cDNA or gDNA.

The V end lost 2 bases, the J end lost 3 bases, and 17 bases lay between the germline ends. Germline assignment: CDR1 MNHEY and CDR2 SMNVEV (reference sequence). This CDR3 region has 17 residues. In the original workflow: Using reference gene primer amplification, nucleated cell counts were estimated. Sequencing used immunoSEQ multiplex PCR; TCRdb keeps in-frame clones, though not all of them. The V and J calls and the clone size are those of that table, but D and trimming were determined from the DNA. Found here are 150,000 or so clones, roughly 90% of them singletons; the top ten hold roughly 4%. Sample: peripheral blood. The receptor's source is a man aged 55 to 69 with COVID-19, enrolled during active disease. The chain links TRBV27 to TRBJ1-5; D is unclear. CDR3 loop: CASSLRGRRRDNQPQHF. The CDR3 DNA follows: TGTGCCAGCAGTTTACGAGGCCGCAGGAGGGACAATCAGCCCCAGCATTTT.